This T cell receptor beta chain was observed in a study of cytomegalovirus exposure and HLA in healthy donors. Study context: In a previous analysis, approximately 110 million unique TCR beta sequences were found from 150 million to 200 million T cells. Samples from HLA-typed donors yielded approximately 80 million unique TCRs in an early data release.

Remarks on this clone: Its specificity is unknown.

CDR1 and CDR2 from the germline V gene are GTSNPN and SVGIG (reference sequence). This CDR3 has 14 residues. The ends lost 1 base at V and 2 bases at J; junction bases unmatched: 4. Study observations and caveats: With later analysis, a missense DCLRE1C variant became linked to TCR beta V- and J-gene trimming. A previous analysis found most TCR beta V segments productive roughly 87% or roughly 30% of the time.

The study ran its PCR with 60 Vbeta and 13 Jbeta primers. Here immunoSEQ multiplex PCR was the method, and the copy in TCRdb shows in-frame clones only, minus some. The sample yields over 70,000 clones, 77% seen once. V usage is TRBV30 and J usage is TRBJ2-5, with TRBD1 identical over 7 bases. The clonotype was recovered from a man aged 45-65 years in good health and CMV-seropositive. The sample was PBMCs. The CDR3: CAWSGWGQQETQYF. CDR3 sequence (DNA): TGTGCCTGGAGTGGCTGGGGACAGCAAGAGACCCAGTACTTC.